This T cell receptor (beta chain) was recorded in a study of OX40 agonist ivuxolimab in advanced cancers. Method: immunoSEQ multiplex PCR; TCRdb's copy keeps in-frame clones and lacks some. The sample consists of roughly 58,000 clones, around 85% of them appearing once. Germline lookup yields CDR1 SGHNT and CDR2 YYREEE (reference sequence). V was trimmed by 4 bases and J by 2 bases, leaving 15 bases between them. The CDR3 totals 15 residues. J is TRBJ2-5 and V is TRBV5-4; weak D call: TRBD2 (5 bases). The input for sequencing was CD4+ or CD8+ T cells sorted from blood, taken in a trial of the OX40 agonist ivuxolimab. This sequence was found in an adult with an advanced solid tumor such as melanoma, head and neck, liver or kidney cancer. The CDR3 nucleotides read TGTGCCAGCAGCAATCGGGGTAGACTACAAGAGACCCAGTACTTC. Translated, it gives CASSNRGRLQETQYF.